Reported below is one T cell receptor (beta chain). Antigen: not known. With V trimmed by 4 bases and J by 2 bases, 9 bases remained unmatched. CDR3 length equals 16 residues. The germline gives CDR1 SGDLS, CDR2 YYNGEE. These data come from a study of Tregs in tolerant kidney transplant recipients. Study conclusions and caveats: Activated donor B cell expansion appeared to reveal the most relevant donor-specific TCRbeta repertoire.

The data were produced by immunoSEQ multiplex PCR, yet TCRdb's version contains in-frame clones alone and is incomplete. The table lists fewer than 150,000 clones, around 94% of them singletons, with roughly 0.63% in the top ten. The sequencing input was CD4+ T cells from blood. The receptor's source is a human donor in good health. The chain joins TRBV9 to TRBJ2-3, with 8 nucleotides matching TRBD2. The CDR3 reads CASSPQPGLDTDTQYF. CDR3 in DNA: TGTGCCAGCAGCCCCCAGCCGGGACTAGACACAGATACGCAGTATTTT.